Shown below are 9 T cell receptor beta chains from a single sample sequenced in a study of CD8 T cells in Susac syndrome. cDNA came from around 0.54 to 1 ug RNA primed by random hexamers. MiXCR was run by TCRdb on the immunoSEQ multiplex PCR reads, yielding one entry per CDR3 protein. Among 80,000 or so distinct CDR3 sequences listed, 94% were seen once. The source material was CD8+ T cells from PBMCs. Every receptor here comes from a human donor in good health.

A single count supports this clonotype. This rearrangement joins TRBV27 to TRBJ2-1; 7 nucleotides line up with TRBD2. The CDR3 loop spans 13 amino acids. J gave up 9 bases and V 2 bases, and 4 bases lay outside the gene matches. Germline CDR1 reads MNHEY; CDR2 reads SMNVEV (reference sequence). CDR3 DNA sequence: TGTGCCAGCAGTTTAGAGCGGGGCACTGAGCAGTTCTTC. Translating gives CASSLERGTEQFF.

The gene calls are TRBV11-1 and TRBJ2-2; no definite D call. V was shortened by 2 bases and J by 7 bases, with 8 bases between the two germline ends. Germline assignment: CDR1 SGHAT and CDR2 FQDESV (reference sequence). The CDR3 is made up of 13 amino acids. The CDR3 sequence is CASSLSGLGELFF. CDR3 sequence (DNA): TGTGCCAGCAGCTTATCGGGCCTCGGGGAGCTGTTTTTT.

The chain uses TRBV7-9 and TRBJ2-5; 8 bases are a match to TRBD1. The CDR3 spans 13 residues. Germline assignment: CDR1 SEHNR and CDR2 FQNEAQ (reference sequence). The ends lost 5 bases at V and 5 bases at J; junction bases unmatched: 4. In DNA, the CDR3 is TGTGCCAGCAGCCGGACAGGGTGGGAGACCCAGTACTTC. It yields the protein CASSRTGWETQYF.

V is TRBV4-1 and J is TRBJ1-4; no clear D. The V gene lost 1 base and the J gene lost 8 bases, with 20 bases spanning the gap. CDR1 is MGHRA, CDR2 YSYEKL, per germline. The CDR3 extends over 17 amino acids. In DNA, the CDR3 is TGCGCCAGCAGCCAAGTTGGAGGGCGGGTCATAATGGAAAAACTGTTTTTT. Its translation: CASSQVGGRVIMEKLFF.

This clonotype was detected once. The chain links TRBV30 to TRBJ2-3, with D possibly matching TRBD1 (5 bases). V lost 1 base, J lost 0 bases, and 11 bases lay in between. This CDR3 has 15 residues. The germline V gene has CDR1 GTSNPN and CDR2 SVGIG (reference sequence). CDR3 sequence reads: CAWSGQPASTDTQYF. CDR3 sequence (DNA): TGTGCCTGGAGTGGACAGCCGGCTAGCACAGATACGCAGTATTTT.

The gene calls are TRBV12-3 or TRBV12-4 and TRBJ1-1; D remains unclear. Trimming pared 7 bases from V and 5 bases from J, leaving 14 bases between. This CDR3 region has 13 residues. CDR3: CASTSPMGTEAFF. CDR3 nucleotide sequence: TGTGCCAGCACGAGCCCCATGGGGACTGAAGCTTTCTTT.

This clonotype turned up a few times. The rearrangement uses TRBV7-6 and TRBJ2-7; TRBD1 or TRBD2 may be the D gene (5 bases each). The CDR3 extends over 14 amino acids. In germline, CDR1 is SGHVS, CDR2 FNYEAQ. Deletions cut 1 base from V and 6 bases from J, with 13 bases between. CDR3 in amino acids: CASSLGGTTGEQYF. CDR3 nucleotide sequence: TGTGCCAGCAGCTTAGGAGGGACCACTGGCGAGCAGTACTTC.

The chain is built from TRBV13 and TRBJ2-1; 11 bases match TRBD2. Trimming cost V 5 bases and J 8 bases; bases outside gene matches: 11. This CDR3 is built from 16 residues. CDR1 is PRHDT, CDR2 FYEKMQ, per germline (reference sequence). The DNA for the CDR3 is TGTGCCAGCAGCCCCAAGATAGCGGGAGGGATCTATGAGCAGTTCTTC. This sequence encodes CASSPKIAGGIYEQFF.

The chain links TRBV6-6 to TRBJ2-5; weak D call: TRBD2 (6 bases). The germline V gene encodes CDR1 MNHNY and CDR2 SVGAGI (reference sequence). The ends were cut back, 4 bases at V and 5 bases at J, with 14 bases in the middle. The CDR3 runs 14 residues. The CDR3 DNA reads as TGTGCCAGCAGTTTCCAGGGACTCGGGGAGACCCAGTACTTC. As protein: CASSFQGLGETQYF.